This note documents a single T cell receptor beta chain sequence. The sample originates from a study of blood T cell repertoires in COVID-19. About the research overall: Sites in the United States, Italy and Spain provided acute and convalescent COVID-19 samples. PBMCs, B-cell-depleted T cells, or T cells provided the cDNA or gDNA that made up the material.

This CDR3 is 15 amino acids long. Trimming removed 2 bases from V and 2 bases from J, with 12 bases in between. The germline V gene encodes CDR1 MDHEN and CDR2 SYDVKM. Original data processing: By means of reference gene primer amplification, nucleated cell counts were estimated. Here immunoSEQ multiplex PCR was the method, and the copy in TCRdb shows in-frame clones only, minus some. V, J and clone size are taken as reported in that table, and D and trimming were inferred from the DNA itself. The sample comprises approximately 240,000 clones, about 80% of which are singletons, and 3% to 3.5% rests with the top ten.

The origin of this receptor is a woman younger than 45 who had recovered from COVID-19. The chain combines TRBV28 with TRBJ2-5; tentatively, D is TRBD2 (5 bases). Sequenced material: peripheral blood. The CDR3 sequence is CASSLPLAGQETQYF. The CDR3 region has the DNA TGTGCCAGCAGTTTACCTCTCGCGGGTCAAGAGACCCAGTACTTC.